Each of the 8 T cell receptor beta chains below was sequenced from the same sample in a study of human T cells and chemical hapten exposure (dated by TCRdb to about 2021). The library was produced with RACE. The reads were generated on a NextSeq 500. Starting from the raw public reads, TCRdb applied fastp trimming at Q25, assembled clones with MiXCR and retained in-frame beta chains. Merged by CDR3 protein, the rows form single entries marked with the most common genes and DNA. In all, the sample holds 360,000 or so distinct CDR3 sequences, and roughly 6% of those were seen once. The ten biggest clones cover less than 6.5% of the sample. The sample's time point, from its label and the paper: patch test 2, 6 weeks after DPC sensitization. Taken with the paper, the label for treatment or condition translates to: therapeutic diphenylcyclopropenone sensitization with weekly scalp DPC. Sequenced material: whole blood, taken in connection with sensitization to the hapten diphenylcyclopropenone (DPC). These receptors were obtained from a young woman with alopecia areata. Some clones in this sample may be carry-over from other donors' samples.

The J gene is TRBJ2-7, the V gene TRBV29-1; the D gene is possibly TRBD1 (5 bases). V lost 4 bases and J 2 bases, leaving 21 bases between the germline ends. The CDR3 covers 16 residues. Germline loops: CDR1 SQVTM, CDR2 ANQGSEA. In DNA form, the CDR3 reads TGCAGCGTTGTTGCAGGGTCCCCCCAATTAGCCTACGAGCAGTACTTC. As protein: CSVVAGSPQLAYEQYF.

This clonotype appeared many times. CDR3 in DNA: TGCAGCGTAGGGGTTTCAAATCAGCCCCAGCATTTT. As protein: CSVGVSNQPQHF. This chain joins TRBV29-1 and TRBJ1-5; D might be TRBD1 (5 bases). V was cut by 6 bases and J by 4 bases, with 10 bases left in between. The length of the CDR3 is 12 residues. From germline, CDR1 is SQVTM and CDR2 ANQGSEA.

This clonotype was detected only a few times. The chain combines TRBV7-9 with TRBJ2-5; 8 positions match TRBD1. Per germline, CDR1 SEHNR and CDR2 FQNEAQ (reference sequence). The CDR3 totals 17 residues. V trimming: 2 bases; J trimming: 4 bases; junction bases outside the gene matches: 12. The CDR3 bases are TGTGCCAGCAGCTTACAAAGGGCAGGGGGCGCGGGAGAGACCCAGTACTTC. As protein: CASSLQRAGGAGETQYF.

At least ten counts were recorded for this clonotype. The CDR3 DNA follows: TGTGCCATCCAACCGGGGGGAGCCTCCTACGAGCAGTACTTC. Protein sequence: CAIQPGGASYEQYF. The chain couples TRBV10-3 to TRBJ2-7; TRBD2 agrees at 7 bases. This CDR3 has 14 residues. V gave up 8 bases and J gave up 0 bases; unmatched junction bases: 7. Germline assignment: CDR1 ENHRY and CDR2 SYGVKD.

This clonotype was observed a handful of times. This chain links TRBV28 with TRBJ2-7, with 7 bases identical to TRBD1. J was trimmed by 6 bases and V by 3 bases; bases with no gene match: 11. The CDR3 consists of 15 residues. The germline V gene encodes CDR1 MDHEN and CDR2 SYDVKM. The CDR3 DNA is TGTGCCAGCAGTTTGGTCGACAGGGAATATGCCGAGCAGTACTTC. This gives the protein CASSLVDREYAEQYF. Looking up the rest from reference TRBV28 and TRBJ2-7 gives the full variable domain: DVKVTQSSRYLVKRTGEKVFLECVQDMDHENMFWYRQDPGLGLRLIYFSYDVKMKEKGDIPEGYSVSREKKERFSLILESASTNQTSMYLCASSLVDREYAEQYFGPGTRLTVT.

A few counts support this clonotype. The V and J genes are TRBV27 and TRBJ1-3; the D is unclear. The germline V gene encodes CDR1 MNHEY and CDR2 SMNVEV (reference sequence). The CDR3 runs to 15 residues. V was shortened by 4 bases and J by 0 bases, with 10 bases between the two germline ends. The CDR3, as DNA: TGTGCCAGCAGTTCGTCGGGCTTCTCTGGAAACACCATATATTTT. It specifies CASSSSGFSGNTIYF.

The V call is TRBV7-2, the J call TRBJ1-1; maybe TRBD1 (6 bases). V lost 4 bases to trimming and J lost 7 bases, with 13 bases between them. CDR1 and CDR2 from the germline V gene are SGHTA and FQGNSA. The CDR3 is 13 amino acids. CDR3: CASSSSGVVEAFF. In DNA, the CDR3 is TGTGCCAGCAGCTCGTCAGGGGTGGTTGAAGCTTTCTTT.

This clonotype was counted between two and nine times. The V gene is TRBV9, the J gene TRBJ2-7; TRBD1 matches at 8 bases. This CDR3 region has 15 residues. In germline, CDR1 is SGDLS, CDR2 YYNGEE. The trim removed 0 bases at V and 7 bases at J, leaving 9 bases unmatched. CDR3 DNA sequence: TGTGCCAGCAGCGTAGCGCCAGGGGGCCTAGAGGAGCAGTACTTC. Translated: CASSVAPGGLEEQYF.